These 8 T cell receptor beta chains originate from one sample sequenced in a study of cytomegalovirus exposure and HLA in healthy donors. Primers: 60 Vbeta forward and 13 Jbeta reverse. Produced via immunoSEQ multiplex PCR; TCRdb's table is partial and in-frame only. In the table there are some 110,000 clones, 76% of which are singletons. Material: PBMCs. These receptors came from a woman aged 18-29 years in good health and CMV-seropositive.

A few counts support this clone. The chain uses TRBV5-8 and TRBJ1-4, with 9 bases identical to TRBD1. The CDR3 has 15 amino acids. CDR1 is SGHTS, CDR2 YDEGEE, per germline. Trimming removed 3 bases from V and 5 bases from J; junction bases left unmatched: 5. The CDR3 DNA reads TGTGCCAGCAGCTCCACCGGACAGGGGAATGAAAAACTGTTTTTT. Its translation is CASSSTGQGNEKLFF. Full variable domain (outside the CDR3, taken from reference TRBV5-8 and TRBJ1-4): EAGVTQSPTHLIKTRGQQATLRCSPISGHTSVYWYQQALGLGLQFLLWYDEGEERNRGNFPPRFSGRQFPNYSSELNVNALELEDSALYLCASSSTGQGNEKLFFGSGTQLSVL.

The chain joins TRBV6-5 to TRBJ1-2; possibly TRBD1 for D (5 bases). The CDR3 runs 12 residues. The V end was cut by 6 bases, the J end by 6 bases, with 11 bases between. Germline assignment: CDR1 MNHEY and CDR2 SVGAGI. The chain's CDR3 is CASRDSVNGYTF. Written as DNA, the CDR3 is TGTGCCAGCAGAGACAGCGTGAATGGCTACACCTTC.

Judged by abundance, this clone is medium-sized. The rearrangement links TRBV10-1 to TRBJ2-6; D might be TRBD1 (5 bases). V was cut by 10 bases and J by 1 base, with 17 bases left in between. CDR1 is WNHNN and CDR2 is SYGVQD in the germline V gene (reference sequence). The CDR3 is 16 amino acids. The CDR3 here is CANPAPDSSGANVLTF. The CDR3 DNA follows: TGCGCCAATCCCGCCCCTGACAGTTCTGGGGCCAACGTCCTGACTTTC.

This chain uses TRBV5-1 with TRBJ2-7; 10 bases are shared with TRBD2. This CDR3 is 15 amino acids long. With 3 bases clipped from V and 2 bases from J, the junction kept 5 bases outside the gene matches. From germline, CDR1 is SGHRS and CDR2 YFSETQ. The CDR3 DNA sequence: TGCGCCAGCAGCTACGGACTAGCGGAGACCTACGAGCAGTACTTC. Its translation is CASSYGLAETYEQYF.

The table lists this clone with a few counts. The rearrangement joins TRBV28 to TRBJ2-7; 13 bases agree with TRBD2. V was pared by 5 bases and J by 5 bases, with 9 bases of the junction left unmatched. Germline CDR1 MDHEN, CDR2 SYDVKM. This CDR3 contains 16 residues. The CDR3 nucleotides read TGTGCCAGCAGTATCCCGGGACTAGCGGGATCTAACGAGCAGTACTTC. Protein product: CASSIPGLAGSNEQYF.

The rearrangement links TRBV13 to TRBJ2-1; the match to TRBD2 covers 13 bases. CDR1 is PRHDT, CDR2 FYEKMQ, per germline (reference sequence). The CDR3 totals 17 residues. The trim removed 0 bases at V and 4 bases at J, leaving 3 bases unmatched. The CDR3 DNA is TGTGCCAGCAGCTTAGGCGGACTAGCGGGAGTGTACAATGAGCAGTTCTTC. Protein: CASSLGGLAGVYNEQFF.

The chain couples TRBV27 to TRBJ2-7, with D possibly matching TRBD2 (5 bases). V shed 3 bases and J shed 2 bases, with 11 bases lying between them. CDR1 MNHEY and CDR2 SMNVEV come from the germline V gene (reference sequence). This CDR3 comprises 14 residues. The CDR3 nucleotides are TGTGCCAGCAGTTTGTTCGGGGAAACCTACGAGCAGTACTTC. Encoded protein: CASSLFGETYEQYF.

This chain joins TRBV30 and TRBJ2-7, with D unresolved. The CDR3 spans 13 residues. Germline-derived CDR1 and CDR2 are GTSNPN and SVGIG (reference sequence). Trimming cost V 0 bases and J 4 bases, with 10 bases left between them. The CDR3 here is CAWSVLGGYEQYF. The CDR3 region has the DNA TGTGCCTGGAGTGTACTCGGCGGATACGAGCAGTACTTC.